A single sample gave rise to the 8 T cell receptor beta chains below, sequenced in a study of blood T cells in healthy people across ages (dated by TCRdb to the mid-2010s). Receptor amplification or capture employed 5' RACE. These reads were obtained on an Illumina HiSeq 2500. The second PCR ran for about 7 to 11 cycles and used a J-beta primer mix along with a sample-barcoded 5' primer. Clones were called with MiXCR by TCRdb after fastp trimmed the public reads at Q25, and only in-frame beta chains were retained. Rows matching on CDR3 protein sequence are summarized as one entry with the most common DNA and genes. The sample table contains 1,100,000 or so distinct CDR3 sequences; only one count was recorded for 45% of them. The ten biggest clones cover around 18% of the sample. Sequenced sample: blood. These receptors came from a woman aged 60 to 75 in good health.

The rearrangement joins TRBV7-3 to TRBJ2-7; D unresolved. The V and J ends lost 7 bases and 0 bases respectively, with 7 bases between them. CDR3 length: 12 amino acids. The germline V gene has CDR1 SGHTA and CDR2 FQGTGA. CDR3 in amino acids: CASNARSYEQYF. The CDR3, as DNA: TGTGCCAGCAACGCTCGCTCCTACGAGCAGTACTTC.

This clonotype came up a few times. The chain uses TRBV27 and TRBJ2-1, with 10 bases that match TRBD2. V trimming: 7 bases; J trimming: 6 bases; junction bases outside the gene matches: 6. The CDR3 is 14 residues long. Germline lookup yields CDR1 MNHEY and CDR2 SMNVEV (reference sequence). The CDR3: CASTSGSGGNEQFF. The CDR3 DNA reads TGTGCCAGCACTAGCGGGAGCGGGGGCAATGAGCAGTTCTTC.

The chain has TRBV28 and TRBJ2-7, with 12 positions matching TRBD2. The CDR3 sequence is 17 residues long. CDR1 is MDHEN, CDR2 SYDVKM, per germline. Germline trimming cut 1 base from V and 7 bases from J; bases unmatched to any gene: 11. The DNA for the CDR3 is TGTGCCAGCAGTTTATTCCAGACTAGCGGGAGACGGAATGAGCAGTACTTC. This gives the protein CASSLFQTSGRRNEQYF.

The CDR3 DNA reads as TGTGCCAGCAGCTTCCCTCAAGAGGGGCCGAACACTGAAGCTTTCTTT. Translated, it gives CASSFPQEGPNTEAFF. The chain links TRBV11-2 to TRBJ1-1; possibly TRBD1 for D (5 bases). V was pared by 3 bases and J by 1 base, with 15 bases between. CDR3 length: 16 amino acids. Germline V CDR1 and CDR2: SGHAT, FQNNGV. The full variable domain, rest sourced from reference TRBV11-2 and TRBJ1-1, is EAGVAQSPRYKIIEKRQSVAFWCNPISGHATLYWYQQILGQGPKLLIQFQNNGVVDDSQLPKDRFSAERLKGVDSTLKIQPAKLEDSAVYLCASSFPQEGPNTEAFFGQGTRLTVV.

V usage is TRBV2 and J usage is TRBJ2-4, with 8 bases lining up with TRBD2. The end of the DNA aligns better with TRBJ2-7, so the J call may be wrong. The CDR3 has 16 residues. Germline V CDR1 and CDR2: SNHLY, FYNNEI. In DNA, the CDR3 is TGTGCCAGCAGGGAACTAACTAGCGGAGAGACCTACGAGCAGTACTTC. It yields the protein CASRELTSGETYEQYF.

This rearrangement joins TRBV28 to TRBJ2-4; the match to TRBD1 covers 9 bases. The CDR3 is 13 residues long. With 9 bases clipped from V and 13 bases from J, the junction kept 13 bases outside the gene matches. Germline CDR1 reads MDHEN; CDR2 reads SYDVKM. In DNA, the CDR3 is TGTGCCAGTCGGACAGGGGCCCTCCAAGGGCAGTACTTC. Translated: CASRTGALQGQYF.

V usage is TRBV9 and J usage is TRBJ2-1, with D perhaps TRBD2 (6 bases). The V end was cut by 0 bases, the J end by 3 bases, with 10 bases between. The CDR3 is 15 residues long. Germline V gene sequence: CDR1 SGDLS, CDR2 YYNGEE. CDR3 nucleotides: TGTGCCAGCAGCGTAGGGGCGGGAATCTACAATGAGCAGTTCTTC. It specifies CASSVGAGIYNEQFF.

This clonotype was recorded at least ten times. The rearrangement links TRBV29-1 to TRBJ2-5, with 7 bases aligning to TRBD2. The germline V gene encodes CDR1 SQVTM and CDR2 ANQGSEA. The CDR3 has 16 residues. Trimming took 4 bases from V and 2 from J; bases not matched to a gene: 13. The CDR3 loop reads CSVGYWDYPGQETQYF. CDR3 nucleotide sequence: TGCAGCGTTGGATACTGGGACTACCCAGGACAAGAGACCCAGTACTTC.